This T cell receptor beta chain was sequenced for a study of cytomegalovirus exposure and HLA in healthy donors. Notes on the study in general: The dataset shows that most TCR sequences were rare, while some public TCRs occurred in many donors. About 87% or about 30% of the time was how often most TCR beta V segments were productive, according to an earlier analysis. Several top significant clusters appeared, in a later analysis, to be linked to common viral pathogens.

Amplification used 60 Vbeta primers and 13 Jbeta primers. The protocol was immunoSEQ multiplex PCR, while the TCRdb copy is restricted to in-frame clones and leaves out a portion. Among approximately 140,000 clones listed, approximately 80% were seen once. The CDR3 covers 13 residues. Per germline, CDR1 MGHRA and CDR2 YSYEKL. Losses at the gene ends were 9 bases for V and 4 bases for J; bases not matched to a gene: 8. With regard to this clone: Its target is unknown.

The V gene is TRBV4-1, the J gene TRBJ2-7; 8 nucleotides align to TRBD1. This sequence originates from a male donor in good health and CMV-seropositive. The sample consisted of PBMCs. In DNA form, the CDR3 reads TGCGCCAGTCAAGACAGGGGATTTTACGAGCAGTACTTC. This encodes CASQDRGFYEQYF.